This T cell receptor beta chain was recorded in a study of T-cell reconstitution after alpha-beta-depleted transplantation in children. It was with unique molecular identifiers that the TCRbeta library was prepared. Each CDR3 protein is one row after TCRdb ran MiXCR on the PCR reads. This table has hundreds of thousands of distinct CDR3 sequences, about 7.3% appearing once. CDR1 LNHNV and CDR2 YYDKDF come from the germline V gene (reference sequence). The CDR3 totals 18 residues. With 0 bases clipped from V and 3 bases from J, the junction kept 13 bases outside the gene matches. This clonotype has ten or more counts. Its antigen is unknown. Findings and limits, study-wide: When one year had passed after transplant, most T-cell counts and diversity came from newly produced T cells. Certain patients had high TCRbeta diversity at day 60, and it came from recipient T cells and thymic progenitors that survived. The study reportedly traced alpha-beta T cells about two months after transplant to several hundred expanded graft clones.

The TCR comes from a female patient aged 2-9 years who had a stem cell transplant for Fanconi anemia, so the T cells may come from the graft donor. The sequencing here drew on peripheral blood, taken 360 days after TCRalphabeta/CD19-depleted stem cell transplant. The J gene is TRBJ1-1, the V gene TRBV15; 7 bases fit TRBD1. CDR3 nucleotides: TGTGCCACCAGCAGAGATCCACTCGAGGGGGCGCTGGACACTGAAGCTTTCTTT. This translates into CATSRDPLEGALDTEAFF.